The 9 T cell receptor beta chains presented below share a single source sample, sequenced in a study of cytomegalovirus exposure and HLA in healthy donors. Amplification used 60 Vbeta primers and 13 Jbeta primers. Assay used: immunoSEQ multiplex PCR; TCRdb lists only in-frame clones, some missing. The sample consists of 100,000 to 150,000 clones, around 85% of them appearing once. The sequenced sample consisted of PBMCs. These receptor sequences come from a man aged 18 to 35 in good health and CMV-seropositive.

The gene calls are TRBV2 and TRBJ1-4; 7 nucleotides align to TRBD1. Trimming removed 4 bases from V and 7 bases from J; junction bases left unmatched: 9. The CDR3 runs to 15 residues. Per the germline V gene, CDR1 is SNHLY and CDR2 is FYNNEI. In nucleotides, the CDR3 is TGTGCCAGCAGTGGAAGGGGGCAGTCCGGTGAAAAACTGTTTTTT. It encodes CASSGRGQSGEKLFF.

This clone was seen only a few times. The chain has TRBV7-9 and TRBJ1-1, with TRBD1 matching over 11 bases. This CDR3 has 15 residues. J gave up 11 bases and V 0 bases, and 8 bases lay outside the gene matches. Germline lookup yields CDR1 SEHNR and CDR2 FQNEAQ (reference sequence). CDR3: CASSLAPDRGRLAFF. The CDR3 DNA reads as TGTGCCAGCAGCTTAGCACCGGACAGGGGGCGCTTGGCTTTCTTT.

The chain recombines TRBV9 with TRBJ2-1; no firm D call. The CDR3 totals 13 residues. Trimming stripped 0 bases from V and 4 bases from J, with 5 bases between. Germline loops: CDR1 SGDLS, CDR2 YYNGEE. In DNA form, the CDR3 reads TGTGCCAGCAGCGTAGCTCAGTACAATGAGCAGTTCTTC. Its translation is CASSVAQYNEQFF.

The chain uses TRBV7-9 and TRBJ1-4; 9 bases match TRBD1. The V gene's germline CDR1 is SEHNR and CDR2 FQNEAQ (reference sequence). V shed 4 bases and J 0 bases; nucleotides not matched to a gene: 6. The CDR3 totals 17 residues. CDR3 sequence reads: CASSSRRQGATNEKLFF. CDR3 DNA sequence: TGTGCCAGCAGCTCGCGGAGACAGGGGGCAACTAATGAAAAACTGTTTTTT.

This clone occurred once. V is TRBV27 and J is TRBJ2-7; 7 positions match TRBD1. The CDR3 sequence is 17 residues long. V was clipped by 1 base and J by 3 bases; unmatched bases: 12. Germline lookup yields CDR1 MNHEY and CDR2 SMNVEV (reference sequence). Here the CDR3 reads CASSLLIPGQRRYEQYF. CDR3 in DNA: TGTGCCAGCAGTTTATTAATACCGGGACAGCGGCGCTACGAGCAGTACTTC.

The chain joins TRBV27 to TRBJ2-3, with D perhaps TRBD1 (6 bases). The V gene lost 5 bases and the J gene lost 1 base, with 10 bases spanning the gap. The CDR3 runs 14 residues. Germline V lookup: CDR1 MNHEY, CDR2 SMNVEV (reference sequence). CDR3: CASSTGHGTDTQYF. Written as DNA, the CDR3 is TGTGCCAGCAGTACGGGACATGGCACAGATACGCAGTATTTT.

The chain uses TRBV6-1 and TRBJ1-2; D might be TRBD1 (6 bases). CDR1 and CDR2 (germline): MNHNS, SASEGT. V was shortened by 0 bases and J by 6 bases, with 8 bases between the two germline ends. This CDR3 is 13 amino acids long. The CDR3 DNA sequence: TGTGCCAGCAGTGAAGCCGGGACAAATGGCTACACCTTC. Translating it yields CASSEAGTNGYTF.

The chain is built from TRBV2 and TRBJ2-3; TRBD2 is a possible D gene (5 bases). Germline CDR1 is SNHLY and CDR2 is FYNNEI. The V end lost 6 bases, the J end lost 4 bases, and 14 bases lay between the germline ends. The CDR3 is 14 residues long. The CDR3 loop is CASREGMGPDTQYF. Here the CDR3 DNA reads TGTGCCAGCAGAGAGGGAATGGGCCCAGATACGCAGTATTTT.

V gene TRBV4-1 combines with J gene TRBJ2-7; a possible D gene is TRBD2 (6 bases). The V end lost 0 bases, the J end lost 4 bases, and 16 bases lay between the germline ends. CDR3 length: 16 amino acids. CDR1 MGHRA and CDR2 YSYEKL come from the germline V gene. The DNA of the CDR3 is TGCGCCAGCAGCCAAGATTGGGAGGAAGGGACGTACGAGCAGTACTTC. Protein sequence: CASSQDWEEGTYEQYF.